The present T cell receptor (beta chain) was sequenced within a study of blood T cell repertoires in COVID-19. Study information: Spain, Italy and the United States supplied samples that represented acute and convalescent COVID-19. T cells, B-cell-depleted T cells, or PBMCs provided the cDNA or gDNA that served as material.

A single count supports this clone. Patients of the Seattle cohort, enrolled during active infection, were followed longitudinally. This CDR3 has 11 residues. Original data processing: Estimates of nucleated cell counts were drawn from the amplification of reference gene primers. Assay: immunoSEQ multiplex PCR; the TCRdb copy retains only in-frame clones and omits some. The DNA was the basis for D and trimming; V, J and clone size are from that table. The data show about 370,000 clones, over 75% seen once. The sequencing sample was made of peripheral blood. The chain is built from TRBV21-1 and TRBJ1-5. TRBV21-1 represents a pseudogene. This TCR derives from a woman in her 30s with COVID-19, enrolled during active disease. The CDR3 reads CASTSCQPQHF. The DNA for the CDR3 is TGTGCCAGCACCTCCTGTCAGCCCCAGCATTTT.